Reported below is one T cell receptor beta chain. Its antigen is unidentified. The data are from a study of early stage breast cancer tumors. Whole-study context: Most invasive tumors, about 80% of the 16, were ER+/PR+/HER2-. The study's findings and limits: Tumor and normal breast were distinguished via blood comparison in 14 of 16 patients.

Looked up from germline, CDR1 is MNHEY and CDR2 is SMNVEV (reference sequence). Trimming cost V 3 bases and J 8 bases, with 17 bases left between them. This CDR3 has 15 residues. Clones were sequenced by immunoSEQ multiplex PCR, and TCRdb holds only the in-frame ones, with some missing. The sample contains about 46,000 clones, roughly 73% of which appear only once. Sequencing was carried out using blood. The receptor's source is a person aged 40-50 years with breast cancer. The chain employs TRBV27 and TRBJ2-1, with a weak D call TRBD1 (5 bases). CDR3 sequence: CASSFGRARGDEQFF. The CDR3 region has the DNA TGTGCCAGCAGTTTTGGACGGGCAAGGGGCGATGAGCAGTTCTTC.